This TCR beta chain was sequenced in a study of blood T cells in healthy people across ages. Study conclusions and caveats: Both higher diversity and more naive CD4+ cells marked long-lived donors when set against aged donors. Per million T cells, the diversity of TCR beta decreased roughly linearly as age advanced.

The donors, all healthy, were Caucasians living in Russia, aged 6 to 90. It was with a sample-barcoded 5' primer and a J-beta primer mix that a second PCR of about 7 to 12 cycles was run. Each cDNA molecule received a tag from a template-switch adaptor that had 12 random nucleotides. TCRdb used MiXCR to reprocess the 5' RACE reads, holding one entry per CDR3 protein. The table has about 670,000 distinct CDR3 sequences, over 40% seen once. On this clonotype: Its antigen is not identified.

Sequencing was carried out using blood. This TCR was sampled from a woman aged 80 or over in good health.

CDR3 loop: CASSRRADAQETQYF. The CDR3, as DNA: TGTGCCAGCTCCCGTCGGGCGGACGCGCAAGAGACCCAGTACTTC. The chain couples TRBV18 to TRBJ2-5; D is undetermined. The CDR3 is made up of 15 amino acids. CDR1 KGHSH and CDR2 LQKENI come from the germline V gene. V was pared by 6 bases and J by 2 bases, with 16 bases between.